The 24 T cell receptor beta chains in this list originate from one sample, sequenced in a study of beta chain features in type 1 diabetes. What was sequenced were expressed TCRB transcripts, since all of the isolated RNA had been reverse transcribed. Method: immunoSEQ multiplex PCR; TCRdb's copy keeps in-frame clones and lacks some. The table shows more than 300,000 clones, with under 8.5% occurring only once. The sequenced sample consisted of central memory CD4+ T cells from blood. These receptors all come from a young woman in good health.

The V gene is TRBV2, the J gene TRBJ2-5; D is unclear. The CDR3 spans 14 residues. V was cut by 1 base and J by 0 bases, with 6 bases left in between. CDR1 and CDR2 from the germline V gene are SNHLY and FYNNEI. The CDR3 region has the DNA TGTGCCAGCAGTGAAGGGCTAAACCAAGAGACCCAGTACTTC. It specifies CASSEGLNQETQYF.

The genes are TRBV28 and TRBJ1-5, with a weak D call TRBD1 (6 bases). Germline V gene data show CDR1 as MDHEN and CDR2 as SYDVKM. V was pared by 7 bases and J by 7 bases, with 17 bases between. The CDR3 runs 14 residues. The CDR3 sequence: CASMSRGHVQPQHF. The CDR3 nucleotides read TGTGCCAGCATGAGTCGGGGGCATGTACAGCCCCAGCATTTT.

This clone was picked up a small number of times. The CDR3 DNA reads as TGTGCCAGCAGTGCCGCGGACCGGGTGGAGACCCAGTACTTC. Protein product: CASSAADRVETQYF. The V gene is TRBV28, the J gene TRBJ2-5; D is unclear. The CDR3 contains 14 residues. The V gene lost 5 bases and the J gene lost 5 bases, with 15 bases spanning the gap. The germline CDR1 and CDR2 sequences are MDHEN and SYDVKM.

This clone occurred many times. The chain joins TRBV4-3 to TRBJ2-1, with no clear D. The ends were cut back, 4 bases at V and 4 bases at J, with 14 bases in the middle. The CDR3 runs to 15 residues. CDR1 and CDR2 (germline): LGHNA, YSLEER. CDR3 loop: CASSRLPASYNEQFF. The CDR3 DNA sequence: TGCGCCAGCAGCCGATTGCCGGCTTCATACAATGAGCAGTTCTTC.

The J gene is TRBJ1-4, the V gene TRBV18; a weak D match, TRBD1 (5 bases). The CDR3 is 12 amino acids. Germline CDR1 KGHSH, CDR2 LQKENI. V lost 6 bases, J lost 8 bases, and 10 bases lay in between. In DNA form, the CDR3 reads TGTGCCAGCTCCCGGGACGGCGAAAAACTGTTTTTT. Translation: CASSRDGEKLFF.

This clone was picked up a small number of times. The rearrangement joins TRBV2 to TRBJ2-1; the match to TRBD2 covers 9 bases. V gave up 6 bases and J gave up 9 bases; unmatched junction bases: 3. Germline CDR1 SNHLY, CDR2 FYNNEI. The CDR3 loop spans 12 amino acids. The CDR3 coding sequence is TGTGCCAGCAGGGGACTAGCCCTTGAGCAGTTCTTC. Its translation: CASRGLALEQFF.

V and J are TRBV19 and TRBJ2-7, with a weak D call TRBD1 (6 bases). This CDR3 comprises 13 residues. Germline CDR1 LNHDA, CDR2 SQIVND (reference sequence). The germline V and J ends were trimmed by 1 base and 2 bases, with 6 bases remaining between them. The CDR3 is CASSIGTAYEQYF. For the CDR3, the DNA is TGTGCCAGTAGTATAGGGACAGCCTACGAGCAGTACTTC.

The table lists this clone with a few counts. Other DNA sequences in this specimen translate into the identical CDR3. The chain joins TRBV5-1 to TRBJ2-5; TRBD1 matches at 8 bases. In germline, CDR1 is SGHRS, CDR2 YFSETQ. The CDR3 loop spans 14 amino acids. V was clipped by 2 bases and J by 5 bases; unmatched bases: 5. This chain's CDR3 is CASSFGQGRETQYF. The DNA for the CDR3 is TGCGCCAGCAGCTTTGGACAGGGCAGGGAGACCCAGTACTTC.

The chain links TRBV5-1 to TRBJ2-7, with 7 bases lining up with TRBD1. The CDR3 totals 17 residues. The V gene's germline CDR1 is SGHRS and CDR2 YFSETQ. V lost 2 bases, J lost 4 bases, and 15 bases stayed unmatched. Here the CDR3 DNA reads TGCGCCAGCAGCTTCGAGGGCCACAGGGGTCATCTTTACGAGCAGTACTTC. Translation: CASSFEGHRGHLYEQYF.

This clone was seen only a few times. A read error may produce the germline difference seen at one junction end. The chain joins TRBV5-1 to TRBJ1-5; 8 bases align to TRBD1. This CDR3 has 15 amino acids. The germline gives CDR1 SGHRS, CDR2 YFSETQ. CDR3: CASSLDRALDQPQHF. CDR3 DNA sequence: TGTGCCAGCAGCTTGGACAGGGCCCTTGATCAGCCCCAGCATTTT. The whole variable domain, remainder taken from reference TRBV5-1 and TRBJ1-5, is KAGVTQTPRYLIKTRGQQVTLSCSPISGHRSVSWYQQTPGQGLQFLFEYFSETQRNKGNFPGRFSGRQFSNSRSEMNVSTLELGDSALYLCASSLDRALDQPQHFGDGTRLSIL.

This clone was recorded many times. The chain carries TRBV27 and TRBJ2-6; 10 positions match TRBD1. Trimming cost V 6 bases and J 1 base; bases outside gene matches: 6. Germline assignment: CDR1 MNHEY and CDR2 SMNVEV (reference sequence). The CDR3 runs to 17 residues. The CDR3 is CASRARTGGSGANVLTF. The CDR3 nucleotides are TGTGCCAGCAGAGCCCGGACAGGGGGTTCTGGGGCCAACGTCCTGACTTTC.

This clone was counted a few times. This chain links TRBV5-6 with TRBJ2-2; 8 nucleotides agree with TRBD1. The junction had 5 bases not matched to a gene; V was cut back by 0 bases and J by 7 bases. In germline, CDR1 is SGHDT, CDR2 YYEEEE. The CDR3 consists of 15 residues. The CDR3 sequence: CASSLGQGKDGELFF. In DNA, the CDR3 is TGTGCCAGCAGCTTGGGACAGGGGAAGGACGGGGAGCTGTTTTTT.

This clone was found a few times. The sample contains more than one DNA sequence encoding this CDR3. CDR3 loop: CASSQDSRTEAFF. The CDR3 nucleotides read TGCGCCAGCAGCCAAGATAGTCGCACTGAAGCTTTCTTT. J is TRBJ1-1 and V is TRBV4-3, with D unclear. The V gene's germline CDR1 is LGHNA and CDR2 YSLEER. V lost 0 bases and J lost 4, with 6 bases in between. The CDR3 loop spans 13 amino acids.

This clone was counted between two and nine times. The chain couples TRBV29-1 to TRBJ2-5; 9 nucleotides agree with TRBD1. The end of the DNA is better explained by TRBJ2-7, so the J call may be wrong. The CDR3 spans 15 residues. The germline gives CDR1 SQVTM, CDR2 ANQGSEA. The CDR3 loop reads CSVAHSTGGVYEQYF. In DNA, the CDR3 is TGCAGCGTTGCCCACTCCACAGGGGGCGTTTACGAGCAGTACTTC.

The V gene is TRBV7-2, the J gene TRBJ2-1; TRBD2 aligns across 14 bases. V trimming: 7 bases; J trimming: 6 bases; junction bases outside the gene matches: 11. From germline, CDR1 is SGHTA and CDR2 FQGNSA. The CDR3 contains 17 residues. The CDR3 spells CASTRGLAGGLGNEQFF. DNA for the CDR3: TGTGCCAGCACCCGAGGACTAGCGGGAGGTTTGGGCAATGAGCAGTTCTTC.

This clone was detected ten times or more. The chain joins TRBV4-3 to TRBJ1-1, with D hard to call. The germline gives CDR1 LGHNA, CDR2 YSLEER. The CDR3 is 14 amino acids. The ends were cut back, 0 bases at V and 2 bases at J, with 7 bases in the middle. The CDR3 loop is CASSQDRVNTEAFF. The CDR3 DNA reads TGCGCCAGCAGCCAAGATCGGGTTAACACTGAAGCTTTCTTT.

The genes are TRBV7-3 and TRBJ2-6, with 8 positions matching TRBD1. CDR3 length: 17 residues. CDR1 SGHTA and CDR2 FQGTGA come from the germline V gene. J was trimmed by 4 bases and V by 5 bases; bases with no gene match: 10. The CDR3 DNA reads as TGTGCCAGCAGCGCGCGGGACAGGCTTTTAGGGGCCAACGTCCTGACTTTC. This codes for CASSARDRLLGANVLTF.

This clone occurred many times. This chain uses TRBV18 with TRBJ2-6; TRBD1 agrees at 8 bases. The ends lost 4 bases at V and 0 bases at J; junction bases unmatched: 5. The CDR3 is made up of 17 amino acids. CDR1 KGHSH and CDR2 LQKENI come from the germline V gene. CDR3 loop: CASSLPGGGSGANVLTF. The CDR3 DNA is TGTGCCAGCTCACTCCCAGGGGGCGGCTCTGGGGCCAACGTCCTGACTTTC.

This clone was observed a few times. The CDR3 loop is CASSFVLAVEETQYF. The CDR3 region has the DNA TGTGCCAGCAGCTTTGTCCTAGCGGTTGAAGAGACCCAGTACTTC. V usage is TRBV7-2 and J usage is TRBJ2-5; 7 positions match TRBD2. CDR1 is SGHTA, CDR2 FQGNSA, per germline. V was pared by 3 bases and J by 3 bases, with 7 bases of the junction left unmatched. This CDR3 region has 15 residues.

This clone was seen only a few times. The chain combines TRBV5-1 with TRBJ2-2; a weak D match, TRBD2 (6 bases). The CDR3 contains 14 residues. CDR1 SGHRS and CDR2 YFSETQ come from the germline V gene. V was pared by 5 bases and J by 1 base, with 9 bases between. The DNA for the CDR3 is TGCGCCAGCAGACCTAGCGTGAACACCGGGGAGCTGTTTTTT. This sequence encodes CASRPSVNTGELFF.

There are a few counts of this clone. This sequence joins TRBV7-6 and TRBJ1-1; D gene uncertain. CDR3 length: 16 amino acids. Germline lookup yields CDR1 SGHVS and CDR2 FNYEAQ. Trimming removed 2 bases at V and 8 bases at J, with 21 bases between. CDR3 DNA: TGTGCCAGCAGCTTAACGTATTCGACCACACATGCCGAAGCTTTCTTT. Translated, it gives CASSLTYSTTHAEAFF.

This clone was picked up a small number of times. The chain has TRBV2 and TRBJ2-5; possible D gene TRBD2, 6 bases. From germline, CDR1 is SNHLY and CDR2 FYNNEI. The CDR3 is 15 amino acids. V lost 5 bases to trimming and J lost 1 base, with 14 bases between them. The CDR3 bases are TGTGCCAGCAGTCCAATGTGGGGGGTCCAAGAGACCCAGTACTTC. Amino acid sequence: CASSPMWGVQETQYF.

In this sample, this clone turned up a few times. The V gene is TRBV2, the J gene TRBJ1-1, with TRBD1 as a possible D gene (5 bases). CDR3 length equals 13 residues. The V and J ends lost 7 bases and 7 bases respectively, with 16 bases between them. Germline V gene lookup returns CDR1 SNHLY and CDR2 FYNNEI. CDR3 DNA: TGTGCCAGCATTGGGGTACAGACAGATGAAGCTTTCTTT. Translation gives CASIGVQTDEAFF.

The gene calls are TRBV5-1 and TRBJ2-3; D gene ambiguous. The length of the CDR3 is 14 residues. Trimming removed 4 bases at V and 0 bases at J, with 9 bases between. Germline CDR1 and CDR2: SGHRS and YFSETQ. DNA for the CDR3: TGCGCCAGCAGCCGGGCGTCTAGCACAGATACGCAGTATTTT. Translated, it gives CASSRASSTDTQYF.